Following are 21 T cell receptor beta chains from one sample sequenced in a study of blood T cell repertoires in COVID-19. Only in-frame clones appear in the TCRdb table, and some are missing; sequencing was by immunoSEQ multiplex PCR. The sample consists of 360,000 or so clones, over 80% of them appearing once. Sequenced: PBMCs or T cells enriched from blood (not recorded which). These receptors were obtained from a woman in her 50s who had recovered from COVID-19.

V is TRBV18 and J is TRBJ1-5, with 11 bases aligning to TRBD1. J gave up 0 bases and V 6 bases, and 10 bases lay outside the gene matches. The CDR3 is 18 amino acids. Germline V CDR1 and CDR2: KGHSH, LQKENI. Here the CDR3 DNA reads TGTGCCAGCTCCCAAGGACAGGGGGCCCTATATAGCAATCAGCCCCAGCATTTT. Its translation: CASSQGQGALYSNQPQHF. Filled out from reference TRBV18 and TRBJ1-5, the complete variable domain reads NAGVMQNPRHLVRRRGQEARLRCSPMKGHSHVYWYRQLPEEGLKFMVYLQKENIIDESGMPKERFSAEFPKEGPSILRIQQVVRGDSAAYFCASSQGQGALYSNQPQHFGDGTRLSIL.

CDR3 in amino acids: CASSFGQAYEQYF. The CDR3 DNA is TGTGCCAGCAGCTTCGGTCAGGCCTACGAGCAGTACTTC. The chain uses TRBV11-2 and TRBJ2-7; D is unclear. Trimming pared 3 bases from V and 2 bases from J, leaving 8 bases between. CDR1 is SGHAT and CDR2 is FQNNGV in the germline V gene. The CDR3 totals 13 residues.

V usage is TRBV4-1 and J usage is TRBJ2-2; 7 nucleotides line up with TRBD2. The CDR3 has 15 residues. J gave up 7 bases and V 1 base, and 6 bases lay outside the gene matches. Looked up from germline, CDR1 is MGHRA and CDR2 is YSYEKL. CDR3 sequence reads: CASSQGGGDVGELFF. The CDR3 DNA follows: TGCGCCAGCAGCCAAGGGGGAGGGGATGTCGGGGAGCTGTTTTTT.

The sample holds one count of this clone. The V gene is TRBV2, the J gene TRBJ1-2; D not resolved. The germline gives CDR1 SNHLY, CDR2 FYNNEI. Between the trimmed V and J ends, which lost 6 bases and 7 bases, there was a span of 15 bases. There are 13 residues in the CDR3. This CDR3 is CASSAGLGFGYTF. CDR3 in DNA: TGTGCCAGCAGCGCCGGACTTGGATTTGGCTACACCTTC. The variable domain in full, completed from reference TRBV2 and TRBJ1-2, reads EPEVTQTPSHQVTQMGQEVILRCVPISNHLYFYWYRQILGQKVEFLVSFYNNEISEKSEIFDDQFSVERPDGSNFTLKIRSTKLEDSAMYFCASSAGLGFGYTFGSGTRLTVV.

This chain links TRBV12-3 or TRBV12-4 with TRBJ1-2, with TRBD1 as a possible D gene (5 bases). The CDR3 spans 12 residues. The V end lost 6 bases, the J end lost 6 bases, and 11 bases lay between the germline ends. CDR3 amino acids: CASSPDKHGYTF. The CDR3, as DNA: TGTGCCAGCAGCCCGGACAAACATGGCTACACCTTC.

The chain recombines TRBV27 with TRBJ2-1; D call uncertain. The CDR3 length is 13 residues. Looked up from germline, CDR1 is MNHEY and CDR2 is SMNVEV (reference sequence). Trimming left V 6 bases short and J 0 bases short, with 6 bases between. The chain's CDR3 is CASSSTSYNEQFF. The DNA of the CDR3 is TGTGCCAGCAGCTCTACCTCCTACAATGAGCAGTTCTTC.

V gene TRBV9 combines with J gene TRBJ1-4; 8 bases match TRBD1. CDR3 size: 15 residues. The V segment lost 0 bases and the J segment 7 bases; nucleotides outside the gene matches: 5. In germline, CDR1 is SGDLS, CDR2 YYNGEE. The CDR3 protein is CASSVAAGGGEKLFF. The CDR3 coding sequence is TGTGCCAGCAGCGTAGCTGCAGGGGGCGGTGAAAAACTGTTTTTT.

V gene TRBV9 combines with J gene TRBJ2-5; 8 bases are shared with TRBD1. Germline V gene sequence: CDR1 SGDLS, CDR2 YYNGEE. The CDR3 sequence is 15 residues long. J lost 5 bases, V lost 1 base, and 7 bases had no gene match. In DNA, the CDR3 is TGTGCCAGCAGCGTACTTCCGACAGGGGCGGAGACCCAGTACTTC. Translating it yields CASSVLPTGAETQYF.

The rearrangement joins TRBV6-1 to TRBJ2-1; D is unresolved. The CDR3 extends over 12 amino acids. The germline CDR1 and CDR2 sequences are MNHNS and SASEGT. The V end lost 2 bases, the J end lost 5 bases, and 4 bases lay between the germline ends. The CDR3 region is CASSEINNEQFF. The CDR3 DNA follows: TGTGCCAGCAGTGAAATAAACAATGAGCAGTTCTTC.

This chain uses TRBV10-3 with TRBJ1-6; 7 nucleotides match TRBD1. J was trimmed by 4 bases and V by 4 bases; bases with no gene match: 4. The CDR3 runs to 15 residues. Looked up from germline, CDR1 is ENHRY and CDR2 is SYGVKD. As DNA, the CDR3 is TGTGCCATCAGTGGAGCGGACAGGTATAATTCACCCCTCCACTTT. Amino acid sequence: CAISGADRYNSPLHF.

This chain links TRBV7-6 with TRBJ1-1, with D possibly matching TRBD1 (5 bases). The germline V and J ends were trimmed by 5 bases and 4 bases, with 17 bases remaining between them. The germline V gene encodes CDR1 SGHVS and CDR2 FNYEAQ. The CDR3 sequence is 15 residues long. The CDR3 bases are TGTGCCAGCAGCCGGAACACGGACACAATCACTGAAGCTTTCTTT. It translates to CASSRNTDTITEAFF.

This chain connects TRBV7-2 to TRBJ1-1; no reliable D call. The germline gives CDR1 SGHTA, CDR2 FQGNSA. CDR3 length: 15 residues. The ends were cut back, 6 bases at V and 0 bases at J, with 14 bases in the middle. In nucleotides, the CDR3 is TGTGCCAGCAGGCGGGCAGGCGAAGTGAACACTGAAGCTTTCTTT. This gives the protein CASRRAGEVNTEAFF.

CDR3 nucleotide sequence: TGTGCCATCACCGGGACAGGGCGGACGGATGGCTACACCTTC. This translates into CAITGTGRTDGYTF. The chain combines TRBV10-3 with TRBJ1-2, with 9 bases identical to TRBD1. V shed 7 bases and J 6 bases; nucleotides not matched to a gene: 9. The CDR3 loop spans 14 amino acids. The germline CDR1 and CDR2 sequences are ENHRY and SYGVKD.

The V gene is TRBV29-1, the J gene TRBJ1-2; D uncertain. The CDR3 is made up of 12 amino acids. V lost 4 bases and J 5 bases, leaving 11 bases between the germline ends. Per the germline V gene, CDR1 is SQVTM and CDR2 is ANQGSEA. CDR3 DNA sequence: TGCAGCGTTGTGGCAGGAGGATATGGCTACACCTTC. This gives the protein CSVVAGGYGYTF.

This clone was detected a few times. The chain couples TRBV18 to TRBJ1-2; D is perhaps TRBD1 (5 bases). The CDR3 covers 13 residues. Germline V gene data show CDR1 as KGHSH and CDR2 as LQKENI. The V end was cut by 6 bases, the J end by 6 bases, with 14 bases between. The CDR3 sequence: CASSQSGGDGYTF. The CDR3 region has the DNA TGTGCCAGCTCGCAGTCGGGAGGGGATGGCTACACCTTC.

This rearrangement joins TRBV28 to TRBJ1-2; perhaps TRBD1 as D (6 bases). The CDR3 sequence is 16 residues long. Trimming pared 7 bases from V and 3 bases from J, leaving 21 bases between. Germline CDR1 and CDR2: MDHEN and SYDVKM. The CDR3 sequence: CASNDWSGTGHYGYTF. CDR3 bases: TGTGCCAGCAACGATTGGAGTGGTACAGGGCACTATGGCTACACCTTC.

The chain recombines TRBV11-2 with TRBJ2-2; 7 nucleotides agree with TRBD1. This CDR3 has 14 residues. J lost 6 bases, V lost 4 bases, and 5 bases had no gene match. Germline CDR1 SGHAT, CDR2 FQNNGV. The CDR3 here is CASSSDRLSGELFF. CDR3 bases: TGTGCCAGCAGCTCGGACAGGCTCTCCGGGGAGCTGTTTTTT.

This chain uses TRBV5-1 with TRBJ1-2; TRBD1 agrees at 7 bases. V was clipped by 5 bases and J by 0 bases; unmatched bases: 10. Germline loops: CDR1 SGHRS, CDR2 YFSETQ. The CDR3 totals 16 residues. CDR3 residues: CASSPNHQGANYGYTF. CDR3 bases: TGCGCCAGCAGTCCTAACCACCAGGGGGCTAACTATGGCTACACCTTC.

This clone was seen a handful of times. V and J are TRBV4-2 and TRBJ1-2, with 9 bases fitting TRBD1. The CDR3 is made up of 14 amino acids. Trimming at V came to 4 bases and at J to 4 bases, leaving 4 bases not matched to a gene. Germline lookup yields CDR1 LGHNA and CDR2 YNFKEQ. This CDR3 reads CASSRTGVGYGYTF. The CDR3 nucleotides read TGTGCCAGCAGCCGGACAGGGGTAGGCTATGGCTACACCTTC.

CDR3 amino acids: CASSEDVYSYEQYF. CDR3 nucleotide sequence: TGTGCCAGCAGTGAAGACGTCTACTCCTACGAGCAGTACTTC. The chain has TRBV6-1 and TRBJ2-7; D remains ambiguous. Looked up from germline, CDR1 is MNHNS and CDR2 is SASEGT. The CDR3 covers 14 residues. V was trimmed by 1 base and J by 0 bases, leaving 7 bases between them.

This chain joins TRBV5-1 and TRBJ2-3; 15 bases align to TRBD2. This CDR3 comprises 16 residues. Germline CDR1 and CDR2: SGHRS and YFSETQ. Trimming took 5 bases from V and 5 from J; bases not matched to a gene: 6. This CDR3 reads CASRGLAGGSQDTQYF. As DNA, the CDR3 is TGCGCCAGCAGGGGACTAGCGGGAGGATCACAAGATACGCAGTATTTT.